The subject of this entry is one T cell receptor beta chain. The TCR beta library used iRepertoire HTBI primers with Arm-PCR amplification of CDR3. Each CDR3 protein gets one entry after TCRdb re-called the multiplex PCR reads with MiXCR. Here the sample spans over 450,000 distinct CDR3 sequences, roughly 21% being singletons. These data belong to a study of regulatory T cells in long-lasting Graves disease. As for the study in general: With positive TSH receptor antibodies and over 5 years of antithyroid drugs, Graves' disease was considered persistent.

The time point was: persistent/refractory GD, antithyroid drugs over 5 years with positive TRAb. RNA from PBMCs was the source of the TCR library. Graves' disease diagnosis used American Thyroid Association guidelines. In Xi'an, China, an endocrinology department was the source of patients. Looked up from germline, CDR1 is ENHRY and CDR2 is SYGVKD. The CDR3 is 17 amino acids. Trimming removed 0 bases from V and 2 bases from J; junction bases left unmatched: 6. This clonotype originated in a female donor with Graves disease. The chain couples TRBV10-3 to TRBJ2-3; 9 bases are a match to TRBD2. The sample was peripheral blood mononuclear cells (PBMCs), taken when the disease was refractory, from a patient treated with antithyroid drugs. DNA for the CDR3: TGTGCCATCAGTGAGTCGATGGCTAGCGGGAACACAGATACGCAGTATTTT. Encoded protein: CAISESMASGNTDTQYF.